A single sample is the source of the 17 T cell receptor beta chains below, sequenced in a study of T cell changes during pregnancy in multiple sclerosis. Profiling relied on immunoSEQ multiplex PCR, and the TCRdb table lists in-frame clones only, not all of them. The sample records about 79,000 clones, about 89% being singletons. The sequenced sample was CD4+ T cells from peripheral blood mononuclear cells, obtained in the second trimester of pregnancy. The receptor source for this set is a female donor with multiple sclerosis, enrolled in a pregnancy study.

The chain has TRBV7-6 and TRBJ2-7; D possibly corresponds to TRBD1 (7 bases). The CDR3 contains 15 residues. Germline V lookup: CDR1 SGHVS, CDR2 FNYEAQ. V lost 1 base and J lost 7, with 17 bases in between. Written as DNA, the CDR3 is TGTGCCAGCAGCTTAGGGGGTGGAGGGGGCCGAGAGCAGTACTTC. Translated: CASSLGGGGGREQYF.

This chain uses TRBV7-8 with TRBJ1-6; 9 nucleotides line up with TRBD1. Germline values: CDR1 SGHVS, CDR2 FQNEAQ. The CDR3 loop spans 16 amino acids. The J segment lost 7 bases and the V segment lost 5 bases, leaving 9 bases of the junction unmatched. The CDR3 loop reads CASSPRGQGTNSPLHF. The CDR3, as DNA: TGTGCCAGCAGCCCCAGAGGACAGGGGACGAATTCACCCCTCCACTTT.

V usage is TRBV9 and J usage is TRBJ2-5, with 8 bases lining up with TRBD1. Germline lookup yields CDR1 SGDLS and CDR2 YYNGEE. This CDR3 comprises 15 residues. The V segment lost 3 bases and the J segment 2 bases; nucleotides outside the gene matches: 6. As DNA, the CDR3 is TGTGCCAGCAGCGCAACCACAGGGGGGCAAGAGACCCAGTACTTC. Translated: CASSATTGGQETQYF.

V and J are TRBV7-2 and TRBJ2-2, with a weak D call TRBD2 (6 bases). Germline values: CDR1 SGHTA, CDR2 FQGNSA. The length of the CDR3 is 13 residues. Trimming took 5 bases from V and 7 from J, leaving 11 bases between them. The CDR3 nucleotides read TGTGCCAGCAGCCGTGGGGGGATCGGGGAGCTGTTTTTT. The encoded protein is CASSRGGIGELFF.

J is TRBJ2-1 and V is TRBV29-1; 7 positions agree with TRBD1. Germline V CDR1 and CDR2: SQVTM, ANQGSEA. After removal of 7 bases from V and 2 bases from J, the junction contained 5 bases not matched to a gene. The CDR3 covers 13 residues. CDR3 residues: CSGGDSTYNEQFF. In DNA, the CDR3 is TGCAGCGGAGGGGACAGTACCTACAATGAGCAGTTCTTC.

V usage is TRBV15 and J usage is TRBJ1-2; D gene ambiguous. CDR3 size: 15 residues. The ends were cut back, 1 base at V and 0 bases at J, with 9 bases in the middle. Looked up from germline, CDR1 is LNHNV and CDR2 is YYDKDF (reference sequence). CDR3 region: CATSRALTANYGYTF. Written as DNA, the CDR3 is TGTGCCACCAGCAGAGCCTTAACAGCTAACTATGGCTACACCTTC. The whole variable domain, remainder taken from reference TRBV15 and TRBJ1-2, is DAMVIQNPRYQVTQFGKPVTLSCSQTLNHNVMYWYQQKSSQAPKLLFHYYDKDFNNEADTPDNFQSRRPNTSFCFLDIRSPGLGDTAMYLCATSRALTANYGYTFGSGTRLTVV.

The chain joins TRBV9 to TRBJ2-7, with 8 bases identical to TRBD2. Germline CDR1 SGDLS, CDR2 YYNGEE. The CDR3 has 13 amino acids. Losses at the gene ends were 7 bases for V and 4 bases for J; bases not matched to a gene: 7. CDR3 DNA: TGTGCCAGCGGAACGGGGGGGCGGTACGAGCAGTACTTC. Its translation is CASGTGGRYEQYF.

The chain couples TRBV6-5 to TRBJ1-3, with TRBD1 identical over 8 bases. Trimming at V came to 0 bases and at J to 4 bases, leaving 2 bases not matched to a gene. Germline CDR1 reads MNHEY; CDR2 reads SVGAGI. CDR3 length: 15 amino acids. CDR3 DNA sequence: TGTGCCAGCAGTTACTCGGGGACAGGCGGAAACACCATATATTTT. Protein: CASSYSGTGGNTIYF.

V usage is TRBV5-1 and J usage is TRBJ2-1; perhaps TRBD1 as D (5 bases). Germline-derived CDR1 and CDR2 are SGHRS and YFSETQ. CDR3 length: 13 amino acids. The V end was cut by 6 bases, the J end by 4 bases, with 11 bases between. The CDR3 nucleotides are TGCGCCAGCAACTCTCAGGGATACAATGAGCAGTTCTTC. Translated, it gives CASNSQGYNEQFF.

The V call is TRBV6-6, the J call TRBJ1-1, with TRBD1 matching 9 bases. The CDR3 is made up of 16 amino acids. The V gene end was trimmed by 5 bases and the J gene end by 0 bases; junction bases not matched to a gene: 7. Germline CDR1 MNHNY, CDR2 SVGAGI (reference sequence). CDR3 nucleotide sequence: TGTGCCAGCAGTCCCACAGGGGGCCTTATGAACACTGAAGCTTTCTTT. It yields the protein CASSPTGGLMNTEAFF.

The chain uses TRBV9 and TRBJ1-1; D gene unclear. This CDR3 has 14 residues. Germline V gene data show CDR1 as SGDLS and CDR2 as YYNGEE. V was shortened by 3 bases and J by 1 base, with 10 bases between the two germline ends. CDR3 sequence reads: CASSADLWNTEAFF. CDR3 nucleotide sequence: TGTGCCAGCAGCGCGGACTTATGGAACACTGAAGCTTTCTTT.

The V and J genes are TRBV9 and TRBJ1-2; TRBD1 aligns across 9 bases. In germline, CDR1 is SGDLS, CDR2 YYNGEE. V was pared by 4 bases and J by 7 bases, with 14 bases of the junction left unmatched. This CDR3 spans 16 amino acids. CDR3 in amino acids: CASSLGQGFDFGGYTF. The CDR3 DNA follows: TGTGCCAGCAGCCTCGGACAGGGGTTTGACTTCGGTGGCTACACCTTC.

This chain connects TRBV5-1 to TRBJ2-2, with D possibly TRBD1 on 6 matching bases. The CDR3 sequence is 16 residues long. Trimming removed 4 bases from V and 3 bases from J, with 16 bases in between. The V gene's germline CDR1 is SGHRS and CDR2 YFSETQ. The CDR3 here is CASSKVQQGYTGELFF. In nucleotides, the CDR3 is TGCGCCAGCAGCAAGGTCCAACAGGGATACACCGGGGAGCTGTTTTTT. Full variable domain (remainder filled in from reference TRBV5-1 and TRBJ2-2): KAGVTQTPRYLIKTRGQQVTLSCSPISGHRSVSWYQQTPGQGLQFLFEYFSETQRNKGNFPGRFSGRQFSNSRSEMNVSTLELGDSALYLCASSKVQQGYTGELFFGEGSRLTVL.

The chain combines TRBV7-3 with TRBJ1-4, with TRBD1 as a possible D gene (6 bases). Trimming pared 2 bases from V and 8 bases from J, leaving 15 bases between. The germline CDR1 and CDR2 sequences are SGHTA and FQGTGA. CDR3 length: 15 amino acids. As DNA, the CDR3 is TGTGCCAGCAGCTTATCGGGGGGCGGTGGAGAAAAACTGTTTTTT. Its protein is CASSLSGGGGEKLFF. Variable domain in full (rest from reference TRBV7-3 and TRBJ1-4): GAGVSQTPSNKVTEKGKYVELRCDPISGHTALYWYRQSLGQGPEFLIYFQGTGAADDSGLPNDRFFAVRPEGSVSTLKIQRTERGDSAVYLCASSLSGGGGEKLFFGSGTQLSVL.

The chain couples TRBV5-1 to TRBJ2-2, with a weak D call TRBD1 (6 bases). Per the germline V gene, CDR1 is SGHRS and CDR2 is YFSETQ. This CDR3 region has 16 residues. Trimming removed 0 bases at V and 0 bases at J, with 9 bases between. For the CDR3, the DNA is TGCGCCAGCAGCTTGGCGGCAGGGGCGAACACCGGGGAGCTGTTTTTT. This encodes CASSLAAGANTGELFF.

This chain uses TRBV9 with TRBJ1-3; TRBD1 agrees at 8 bases. The CDR3 is 15 amino acids. Trimming cost V 1 base and J 6 bases; bases outside gene matches: 6. CDR1 is SGDLS, CDR2 YYNGEE, per germline. This chain's CDR3 is CASSVQGAKENTIYF. CDR3 nucleotides: TGTGCCAGCAGCGTACAGGGGGCAAAAGAAAACACCATATATTTT.

Here the CDR3 reads CASSAPGTGGDFRRGYTF. CDR3 DNA sequence: TGTGCCAGTAGTGCCCCCGGGACAGGGGGCGACTTCCGTAGGGGCTACACCTTC. V and J are TRBV19 and TRBJ1-2, with TRBD1 matching 12 bases. The CDR3 length is 18 residues. Germline V gives CDR1 LNHDA, CDR2 SQIVND (reference sequence). Unmatched junction bases numbered 18, after V lost 5 bases and J lost 8 bases.